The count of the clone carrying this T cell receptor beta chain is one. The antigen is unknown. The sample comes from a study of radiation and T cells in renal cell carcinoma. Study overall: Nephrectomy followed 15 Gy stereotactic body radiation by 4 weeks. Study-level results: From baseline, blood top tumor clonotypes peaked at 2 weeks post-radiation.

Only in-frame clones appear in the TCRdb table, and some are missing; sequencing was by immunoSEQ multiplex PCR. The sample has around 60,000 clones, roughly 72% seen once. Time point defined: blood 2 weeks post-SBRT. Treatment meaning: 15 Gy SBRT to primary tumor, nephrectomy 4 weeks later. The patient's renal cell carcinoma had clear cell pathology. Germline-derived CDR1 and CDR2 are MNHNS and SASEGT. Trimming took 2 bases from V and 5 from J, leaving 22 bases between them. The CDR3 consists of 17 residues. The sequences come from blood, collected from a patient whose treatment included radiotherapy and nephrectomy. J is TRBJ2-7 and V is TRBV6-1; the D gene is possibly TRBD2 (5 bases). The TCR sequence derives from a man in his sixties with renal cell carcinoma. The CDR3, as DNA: TGTGCCAGCAGTGAATTGGGAACTAGTACCTTCACGGACGAGCAGTACGTC. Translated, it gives CASSELGTSTFTDEQYV.